This TCR beta chain derives from a study of graft-versus-host responses after intestinal transplantation. Study-wide results and caveats: Detection of GvH clones occurred in recipient marrow, and some had their first appearance in ileum or blood.

Clones were sequenced by immunoSEQ multiplex PCR, and TCRdb holds only the in-frame ones, with some missing. Of roughly 100,000 clones listed, more than 85% are singletons. CDR1 is MNHNY and CDR2 is SVGAGI in the germline V gene (reference sequence). This CDR3 is built from 15 residues. V gave up 3 bases and J gave up 3 bases, with 13 bases separating them. This clone was seen once. No antigen is known for it. The sample here was unstimulated CD4+ T cells sorted from spleen or lymph node cells, taken before intestinal transplant. The receptor was derived from a human donor who received an intestinal transplant. The chain combines TRBV6-6 with TRBJ2-3; tentatively, D is TRBD2 (5 bases). The CDR3 is CASSYARGGTDTQYF. The CDR3 coding sequence is TGTGCCAGCAGTTATGCACGAGGAGGTACAGATACGCAGTATTTT.